These T cell receptor beta chains were read from a single sample in a study of CD8+ T cells in alopecia areata. Produced via immunoSEQ multiplex PCR; TCRdb's table is partial and in-frame only. The sample records some 200,000 clones, roughly three fifths being singletons. Sequenced input: CD8+ T cells sorted from blood. Source of these receptors: a human donor in good health. Each CDR3 is given with its conserved first and last residue. The D gene is left open where the match is weak. Not all rows give a size; the values are once, few, many and, for expanded clones, a class.

TRBV29-1	-	-	TRBJ2-2	CSGLKSNTGELFF	TGCAGCGGCCTAAAGTCGAACACCGGGGAGCTGTTTTTT
TRBV5-6	few	TRBD1	TRBJ2-1	CASSLDRGPHNEQFF	TGTGCCAGCAGCCTTGACAGGGGGCCCCACAATGAGCAGTTCTTC
TRBV5-6	-	TRBD2	TRBJ2-1	CASRGPQLERGLMNEQFF	TGTGCCAGCCGCGGGCCTCAGCTTGAGCGGGGGTTAATGAATGAGCAGTTCTTC
TRBV5-1	-	TRBD1	TRBJ2-5	CASSWDREVQYF	TGCGCCAGCAGCTGGGACAGGGAGGTCCAGTACTTC
TRBV9	-	-	TRBJ1-1	CASSVVNTEAFF	TGTGCCAGCAGCGTAGTTAACACTGAAGCTTTCTTT
TRBV7-6	-	-	TRBJ1-5	CASSLRVGHAGNQPQHF	TGTGCCAGCAGCTTAAGAGTCGGGCACGCCGGCAATCAGCCCCAGCATTTT
TRBV2	few	-	TRBJ2-1	CASSEALASTYNEQFF	TGTGCCAGCAGTGAAGCGCTAGCGTCCACCTACAATGAGCAGTTCTTC
TRBV6-1	-	-	TRBJ2-7	CASRPLTGREQYF	TGTGCCAGCAGGCCCCTTACAGGGCGCGAGCAGTACTTC
TRBV29-1	few	-	TRBJ1-1	CSVPRGSWDTEAFF	TGCAGCGTCCCGAGGGGATCCTGGGATACTGAAGCTTTCTTT
TRBV30	-	TRBD1	TRBJ2-7	CAWSWTGLTYEQYF	TGTGCCTGGAGTTGGACAGGGCTAACCTACGAGCAGTACTTC
TRBV19	few	-	TRBJ2-7	CASSRLATADEQYF	TGTGCCAGTAGTAGGTTGGCCACTGCGGACGAGCAGTACTTC
TRBV28	few	TRBD1	TRBJ2-5	CASSGTGGGETQYF	TGTGCCAGCAGCGGGACAGGGGGTGGCGAGACCCAGTACTTC
TRBV6-5	-	TRBD1	TRBJ1-4	CASSPRQGGEKLFF	TGTGCCAGCAGTCCCAGACAGGGTGGTGAAAAACTGTTTTTT
TRBV6-1	-	TRBD1	TRBJ2-7	CASSDTGQGGDEQYF	TGTGCCAGCAGTGACACGGGACAGGGAGGCGACGAGCAGTACTTC
TRBV5-1	-	-	TRBJ2-7	CASSLEHLTGEQYF	TGCGCCAGCAGCTTGGAACACTTGACGGGGGAGCAGTACTTC
TRBV29-1	-	-	TRBJ1-1	CSVDPANTEAFF	TGCAGCGTTGACCCCGCGAACACTGAAGCTTTCTTT
TRBV5-6	-	-	TRBJ2-7	CASSLALGQDLYEQYF	TGTGCCAGCAGCTTGGCCTTGGGCCAGGACCTCTACGAGCAGTACTTC
TRBV27	-	TRBD1	TRBJ2-5	CASSRLRDSQETQYF	TGTGCCAGCAGCCGACTCCGGGACAGCCAAGAGACCCAGTACTTC
TRBV29-1	few	TRBD1	TRBJ1-2	CSVLGDSYGYTF	TGCAGCGTTCTAGGGGACAGCTATGGCTACACCTTC
TRBV30	-	-	TRBJ1-6	CAWGPLAPLHF	TGTGCCTGGGGCCCTCTGGCGCCCCTCCACTTT
TRBV28	-	-	TRBJ1-2	CASSPPGVNGYGYTF	TGTGCCAGCAGTCCCCCCGGGGTAAACGGGTATGGCTACACCTTC
TRBV30	few	TRBD1	TRBJ1-1	CAWRQGENTEAFF	TGTGCCTGGAGGCAGGGGGAGAACACTGAAGCTTTCTTT
TRBV7-9	-	TRBD2	TRBJ2-3	CASSLNDGTSKHF	TGTGCCAGCAGCTTAAACGACGGGACTAGCAAGCATTTT
TRBV19	few	TRBD1	TRBJ1-2	CASSHTDRSRGYTF	TGTGCCAGTAGTCACACGGACAGGAGTCGTGGCTACACCTTC
TRBV29-1	few	-	TRBJ2-5	CSVEPVGTLNQETQYF	TGCAGCGTTGAACCCGTCGGGACACTTAACCAAGAGACCCAGTACTTC
TRBV29-1	few	TRBD1	TRBJ2-7	CSALGDRHYEQYF	TGCAGCGCCCTTGGGGACAGGCACTACGAGCAGTACTTC
TRBV7-9	-	TRBD1	TRBJ2-3	CASSHGTASTDTQYF	TGTGCCAGCAGCCACGGGACAGCTAGCACAGATACGCAGTATTTT
TRBV7-9	few	-	TRBJ2-3	CASSLSPRPDTQYF	TGTGCCAGCAGCTTGAGCCCAAGGCCAGATACGCAGTATTTT
TRBV4-1	-	-	TRBJ2-3	CASSQAGSDTQYF	TGCGCCAGCAGCCAAGCGGGGTCAGATACGCAGTATTTT
TRBV7-6	many	-	TRBJ2-5	CASSLYGRAGTQYF	TGTGCCAGCAGCTTATACGGACGCGCGGGGACCCAGTACTTC
TRBV13	-	-	TRBJ2-5	CASSPRWETQYF	TGTGCCAGCAGCCCGCGATGGGAGACCCAGTACTTC
TRBV15	-	-	TRBJ2-3	CATSGKGGGDTQYF	TGTGCCACCAGCGGTAAGGGGGGCGGAGATACGCAGTATTTT
TRBV29-1	-	-	TRBJ2-7	CSVEPEEGPYEQYF	TGCAGCGTTGAACCGGAGGAGGGGCCCTACGAGCAGTACTTC
TRBV27	-	-	TRBJ1-1	CASSGTDEAFF	TGTGCCAGCAGTGGGACGGATGAAGCTTTCTTT
TRBV6-5	-	TRBD2	TRBJ2-1	CASTGGGSHNEQFF	TGTGCCAGCACCGGCGGGGGATCCCATAATGAGCAGTTCTTC
TRBV29-1	few	-	TRBJ2-3	CSVEVGDSSTDTQYF	TGCAGCGTTGAAGTAGGGGACTCTAGCACAGATACGCAGTATTTT
TRBV5-1	-	-	TRBJ1-1	CASSSEGVAFF	TGCGCCAGCAGCTCGGAGGGCGTAGCTTTCTTT
TRBV6-1	many	-	TRBJ2-6	CASRHQSSGANVLTF	TGTGCCAGCAGACATCAGAGCTCTGGGGCCAACGTCCTGACTTTC
TRBV9	-	TRBD1	TRBJ1-5	CASSVGDSLQPQHF	TGTGCCAGCAGCGTAGGGGACAGTCTTCAGCCCCAGCATTTT
TRBV23-1	-	-	TRBJ2-3	CASGPAGAVTDTQYF	TGCGCCAGCGGGCCGGCAGGGGCTGTCACAGATACGCAGTATTTT
TRBV11-2	-	-	TRBJ2-5	CASSSPFWGETQYF	TGTGCCAGCAGCTCACCCTTTTGGGGGGAGACCCAGTACTTC
TRBV18	few	-	TRBJ2-3	CASSPQGSGTDTQYF	TGTGCCAGCTCACCACAGGGGTCGGGCACAGATACGCAGTATTTT
TRBV4-1	-	-	TRBJ2-7	CASSQGVQELYF	TGCGCCAGCAGCCAAGGAGTACAGGAGCTGTACTTC
TRBV5-6	-	-	TRBJ2-7	CASSLGQAFASSYEQYF	TGTGCCAGCAGCTTGGGACAGGCCTTCGCGTCCTCCTACGAGCAGTACTTC